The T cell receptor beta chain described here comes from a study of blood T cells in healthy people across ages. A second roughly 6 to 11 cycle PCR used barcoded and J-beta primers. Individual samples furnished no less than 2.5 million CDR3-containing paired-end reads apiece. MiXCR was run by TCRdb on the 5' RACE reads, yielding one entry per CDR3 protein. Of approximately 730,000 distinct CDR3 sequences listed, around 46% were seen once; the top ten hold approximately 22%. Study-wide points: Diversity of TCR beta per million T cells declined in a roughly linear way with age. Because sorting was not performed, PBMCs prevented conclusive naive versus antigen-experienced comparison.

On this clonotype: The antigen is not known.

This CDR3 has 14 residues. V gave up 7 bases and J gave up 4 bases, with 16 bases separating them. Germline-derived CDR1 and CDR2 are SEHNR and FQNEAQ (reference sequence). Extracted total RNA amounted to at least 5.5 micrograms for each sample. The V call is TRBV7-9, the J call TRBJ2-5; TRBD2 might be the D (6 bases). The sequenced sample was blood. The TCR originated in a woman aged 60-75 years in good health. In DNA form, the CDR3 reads TGTGCCAGCACCCACGGCAGGGAGGCAGAGACCCAGTACTTC. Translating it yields CASTHGREAETQYF.